This T cell receptor (beta chain) was documented in a study of T cell changes during pregnancy in multiple sclerosis. TCRdb's table, derived via immunoSEQ multiplex PCR, lists solely in-frame clones and lacks some. The sample shows about 40,000 clones, roughly nine tenths of them seen only once. Per germline, CDR1 SGHTA and CDR2 FQGNSA. The V and J ends lost 5 bases and 2 bases respectively, with 4 bases between them. The CDR3 is 13 residues long. V is TRBV7-2 and J is TRBJ2-6; D not certain. The starting material was peripheral blood, obtained before pregnancy. The source of this sequence is a female donor with multiple sclerosis, enrolled in a pregnancy study. DNA of the CDR3: TGTGCCAGCAGCCCTCCTGGGGCCAACGTCCTGACTTTC. Amino acid sequence: CASSPPGANVLTF.